The 32 T cell receptor beta chains reported below all come from one sample, sequenced in a study of T cells in women clearing cervical HPV infection. Sequencing used immunoSEQ multiplex PCR; TCRdb keeps in-frame clones, though not all of them. With roughly 30,000 clones in the sample, the ten largest clones hold approximately 3%. Specimen: blood buffy coat. The receptors derive from a woman between 18 and 69 years old with a cervical HPV16 infection that either progressed to CIN3+ or cleared (not recorded which).

With regard to this clone: The CDR3 end lies 3 residues beyond the end of the read and is filled in from the germline J gene. This sequence joins TRBV16 and TRBJ1-2; no clear D gene. CDR3 length: 13 residues. Germline assignment: CDR1 KGHSY and CDR2 FQNENV. The CDR3 bases that were read are TGTGCCAGCAGCCGGCAGGTCGAAGGGGGC. The encoded protein is CASSRQVEGG. The whole CDR3 protein is CASSRQVEGGYTF. The full variable domain, rest sourced from reference TRBV16 and TRBJ1-2, is GEEVAQTPKHLVRGEGQKAKLYCAPIKGHSYVFWYQQVLKNEFKFLISFQNENVFDETGMPKERFSAKCLPNSPCSLEIQATKLEDSAVYFCASSRQVEGGYTFGSGTRLTVV.

Notes on this clone: The sequenced fragment ends 3 residues before the CDR3 boundary, so the rest is inferred from the germline J gene. The V call is TRBV5-1, the J call TRBJ1-1; TRBD1 agrees at 7 bases. The CDR3 spans 17 residues. The V gene end was trimmed by 1 base and the J gene end by 0 bases; junction bases not matched to a gene: 9. Germline loops: CDR1 SGHRS, CDR2 YFSETQ. The part of the CDR3 DNA that was read is TGCGCCAGCAGCTTGTGGGGTATGGGACAGATGAACACTGAA. This codes for CASSLWGMGQMNTE. Given in full, the CDR3 is CASSLWGMGQMNTEAFF.

The CDR3 loop is CASSFTSGVQETQYF. CDR3 bases read: TGCGCCAGCAGCTTTACTAGCGGGGTACAAGAGACG. V and J are TRBV5-1 and TRBJ2-3; 10 positions match TRBD2. The read ends 3 residues shy of where the CDR3 ends; the end is completed using the germline J gene. There are 15 residues in the CDR3. The germline V gene has CDR1 SGHRS and CDR2 YFSETQ.

A remark on this clone: Coverage ceases 3 residues before the CDR3 finishes, and the germline J gene fills in the end. V and J are TRBV6-2 or TRBV6-3 and TRBJ2-7; the match to TRBD2 covers 8 bases. V was pared by 6 bases and J by 3 bases, with 7 bases of the junction left unmatched. Germline lookup yields CDR1 MNHEY and CDR2 SVGEGT. The CDR3 is 14 residues long. The chain's CDR3 is CASRRLAGLYEQYF. Partial CDR3 DNA: TGTGCCAGCAGGCGATTAGCGGGACTCTACGAG.

CDR3 DNA (partial): TGCAGTGCTTTACCCATCACAGGGGGATTGGCTGCAACTAATGAAAAA. This sequence encodes CSALPITGGLAATNEK. The whole CDR3 region reads CSALPITGGLAATNEKLFF. The V gene is TRBV20-1, the J gene TRBJ1-4, with TRBD1 matching over 8 bases. The read ends 3 residues early relative to the CDR3; the germline J gene fills the gap. The CDR3 loop spans 19 amino acids. Germline values: CDR1 DFQATT, CDR2 SNEGSKA (reference sequence). The V gene end was trimmed by 5 bases and the J gene end by 0 bases; junction bases not matched to a gene: 17.

On this clone itself: The sequenced fragment ends 3 residues before the CDR3 boundary, so the rest is inferred from the germline J gene. The chain recombines TRBV7-3 with TRBJ2-3, with 8 positions matching TRBD2. Trimming cost V 6 bases and J 2 bases; bases outside gene matches: 13. Germline V gene lookup returns CDR1 SGHTA and CDR2 FQGTGA. The CDR3 is made up of 17 amino acids. CDR3 amino acids: CASSFNSAGGLTDTQYF. CDR3 DNA (partial): TGTGCCAGCAGTTTTAACTCCGCGGGGGGCCTCACAGATACG.

With regard to this clone: The read ends 3 residues early relative to the CDR3; the germline J gene fills the gap. The rearrangement uses TRBV5-1 and TRBJ2-7; 9 bases are shared with TRBD1. V was pared by 4 bases and J by 1 base, with 12 bases of the junction left unmatched. In germline, CDR1 is SGHRS, CDR2 YFSETQ. The CDR3 is 17 residues long. The sequenced CDR3 bases are TGCGCCAGCAGCCAGGGATCGGGACAGGGTTATTCCTACGAG. This codes for CASSQGSGQGYSYE. The whole CDR3 reads CASSQGSGQGYSYEQYF.

As to this clone: The sequence runs out 3 residues before the end of the CDR3; the remainder is reconstructed from the germline J gene. J is TRBJ2-7 and V is TRBV7-8, with 8 bases matching TRBD1. This CDR3 region has 14 residues. CDR1 SGHVS and CDR2 FQNEAQ come from the germline V gene. The J segment lost 1 base and the V segment lost 5 bases, leaving 4 bases of the junction unmatched. The CDR3 DNA, read in part, is TGTGCCAGCAGCACCGGGACAGGATCCTACGAG. Amino acids: CASSTGTGSYE. In full, the CDR3 is CASSTGTGSYEQYF.

Remarks on this clone: The read ends 3 residues before the CDR3 terminus; that terminus is restored from the germline J gene. At the DNA level, this CDR3 is encoded by other sequences in the same sample as well. This chain joins TRBV18 and TRBJ1-1, with D maybe TRBD1 (6 bases). CDR3 size: 15 residues. Germline CDR1 and CDR2: KGHSH and LQKENI. The sequenced part of the CDR3 DNA is TGTGCCAGCTCACCACCGGGACAAGAAGGAGAGACA. Its translation: CASSPPGQEGET. The entire CDR3 reads CASSPPGQEGETAFF.

About this clone: The junction departs from germline at one end; a sequencing error may be responsible. The read stops 3 residues short of the end of the CDR3; the missing end is completed from the germline J gene. The J gene is TRBJ2-7, the V gene TRBV7-8; D is unresolved. CDR3 length: 13 amino acids. Per the germline V gene, CDR1 is SGHVS and CDR2 is FQNEAQ. Partial CDR3 DNA: TGTGCCAGCAGCCCCCTAGGTTCCTTCGAG. It is translated as CASSPLGSFE. The CDR3 reads in full as CASSPLGSFEQYF. Based on the CDR3 plus reference TRBV7-8 and TRBJ2-7, the full variable domain is GAGVSQSPRYKVAKRGQDVALRCDPISGHVSLFWYQQALGQGPEFLTYFQNEAQLDKSGLPSDRFFAERPEGSVSTLKIQRTQQEDSAVYLCASSPLGSFEQYFGPGTRLTVT.

Comments on this clone: The sequenced fragment ends 3 residues before the CDR3 boundary, so the rest is inferred from the germline J gene. J is TRBJ1-1 and V is TRBV19, with 10 bases aligning to TRBD1. The germline CDR1 and CDR2 sequences are LNHDA and SQIVND (reference sequence). This CDR3 comprises 14 residues. Unmatched junction bases numbered 2, after V lost 3 bases and J lost 4 bases. The CDR3: CASSIGTGVTEAFF. Partial CDR3 DNA: TGTGCCAGTAGTATTGGGACAGGGGTCACTGAA.

As regards this clone: The CDR3 goes on 3 residues after the read ends, and that part is filled in from the germline J gene. The chain is built from TRBV18 and TRBJ1-2, with D tentatively TRBD1 (5 bases). V dropped 1 base and J dropped 4 bases, with 22 bases sitting between them. The germline V gene has CDR1 KGHSH and CDR2 LQKENI. This CDR3 is 18 amino acids long. CDR3 sequence reads: CASSPRTGTLIFGYGYTF. The part of the CDR3 DNA that was read is TGTGCCAGCTCACCACGAACCGGGACTCTTATTTTCGGCTATGGC.

With regard to this clone: Read data end 3 residues before the CDR3 end; the end is taken from the germline J gene. The V call is TRBV20-1, the J call TRBJ2-1; D gene unclear. The CDR3 has 15 amino acids. Germline CDR1 and CDR2: DFQATT and SNEGSKA (reference sequence). V was clipped by 3 bases and J by 0 bases, with 12 bases between them. CDR3 protein: CSASRTFSSYNEQFF. CDR3 DNA (partial): TGCAGTGCTAGCCGCACGTTCAGCTCCTACAATGAG.

The sequenced part of the CDR3 DNA is TGTGCCAGCAGCCGTTACGGACAGCTG. Protein sequence: CASSRYGQL. The full CDR3 sequence reads CASSRYGQLLFF. The gene calls are TRBV7-2 and TRBJ2-2; tentative D call: TRBD1 (6 bases). The read finishes 3 residues shy of the CDR3 end, and the germline J gene is used to complete it. Germline values: CDR1 SGHTA, CDR2 FQGNSA. This CDR3 is built from 12 residues.

A word on this clone: The CDR3 goes on 3 residues after the read ends, and that part is filled in from the germline J gene. This chain joins TRBV29-1 and TRBJ2-7, with 9 bases that match TRBD1. This CDR3 contains 14 residues. J lost 2 bases, V lost 5 bases, and 7 bases had no gene match. Germline CDR1 reads SQVTM; CDR2 reads ANQGSEA. The CDR3 here is CSVKTGGRAYEQYF. The CDR3 bases that were read are TGCAGCGTTAAGACAGGGGGACGTGCCTACGAG.

Points on this clone: The read finishes 3 residues shy of the CDR3 end, and the germline J gene is used to complete it. This chain connects TRBV2 to TRBJ2-3; D possibly corresponds to TRBD1 (5 bases). The germline CDR1 and CDR2 sequences are SNHLY and FYNNEI. The CDR3 spans 14 residues. The DNA read from the CDR3 is TGTGCCAGCAGTGACCGCAGGGCCCAAGAGACG. Protein: CASSDRRAQET. The entire CDR3 sequence reads CASSDRRAQETQYF.

The DNA read from the CDR3 is TGTGCTAGTGGTTTGTTGGACAAGAATGACGGACGTGGC. Its protein product is CASGLLDKNDGRG. The full-length CDR3 reads as CASGLLDKNDGRGYTF. The V call is TRBV12-5, the J call TRBJ1-2, with D perhaps matching TRBD1 (5 bases). Read coverage stops 3 residues before the CDR3 terminus; the germline J gene supplies the remainder. The CDR3 has 16 residues. Trimming pared 2 bases from V and 7 bases from J, leaving 20 bases between. Per germline, CDR1 LGHNT and CDR2 FRNRAP.

Partial CDR3 DNA: TGCAGCGTGGGACAGATGAGTGGGAACACC. It specifies CSVGQMSGNT. The whole CDR3 protein is CSVGQMSGNTIYF. This chain joins TRBV29-1 and TRBJ1-3, with 7 bases identical to TRBD1. The read gets to within 3 residues of the CDR3 end, and the germline J gene fills in the rest. The ends lost 6 bases at V and 7 bases at J; junction bases unmatched: 9. CDR1 is SQVTM, CDR2 ANQGSEA, per germline. The CDR3 has 13 amino acids. The whole variable domain, filled in from reference TRBV29-1 and TRBJ1-3, reads SAVISQKPSRDICQRGTSLTIQCQVDSQVTMMFWYRQQPGQSLTLIATANQGSEATYESGFVIDKFPISRPNLTFSTLTVSNMSPEDSSIYLCSVGQMSGNTIYFGEGSWLTVV.

As regards this clone: The missing CDR3 end, 3 residues past where the read stops, is filled in from the germline J gene. This sequence joins TRBV10-3 and TRBJ1-2; D remains ambiguous. Looked up from germline, CDR1 is ENHRY and CDR2 is SYGVKD. V was trimmed by 4 bases and J by 3 bases, leaving 9 bases between them. This CDR3 is 13 amino acids long. The chain's CDR3 is CAISAGEDYGYTF. CDR3 DNA, as far as it was read: TGTGCCATCAGTGCCGGGGAGGACTATGGC.

Comment on this clone: The missing CDR3 end, 3 residues past where the read stops, is filled in from the germline J gene. J is TRBJ2-4 and V is TRBV19; TRBD1 matches 9 bases. CDR1 and CDR2 from the germline V gene are LNHDA and SQIVND (reference sequence). This CDR3 has 14 residues. Incomplete CDR3 DNA: TGTGCCAGTAGCGCCGGGACAGGGCTTACTGGT. This encodes CASSAGTGLTG. The full-length CDR3 reads as CASSAGTGLTGQYF.

Comment on this clone: The CDR3 end is not reached by the read, which stops 3 residues before it; the germline J gene fills it in. This chain uses TRBV5-1 with TRBJ1-1, with TRBD1 matching over 7 bases. Germline CDR1 reads SGHRS; CDR2 reads YFSETQ. The CDR3 runs 15 residues. The V and J ends lost 4 bases and 0 bases, in that order; junction bases with no gene match: 6. CDR3 region: CASSARGQLNTEAFF. CDR3 DNA (partial): TGCGCCAGCAGCGCGAGGGGACAGCTGAACACTGAA.

A word on this clone: The read stops 3 residues short of the end of the CDR3; the missing end is completed from the germline J gene. This chain joins TRBV5-1 and TRBJ1-4; the match to TRBD1 covers 9 bases. The germline gives CDR1 SGHRS, CDR2 YFSETQ. The CDR3 runs to 15 residues. The V gene end was trimmed by 4 bases and the J gene end by 6 bases; junction bases not matched to a gene: 7. The CDR3 protein is CASSLRGQGDEKLFF. Partial CDR3 DNA: TGCGCCAGCAGCCTAAGGGGACAGGGCGATGAAAAA.

As concerns this clone: The read falls 3 residues short of the CDR3 end, and the missing part is taken from the germline J gene. The chain employs TRBV7-9 and TRBJ1-1; D is unresolved. Germline V gives CDR1 SEHNR, CDR2 FQNEAQ (reference sequence). CDR3 length equals 14 residues. The CDR3 DNA, read in part, is TGTGCCAGCAGCTTAGCCGGCGGAAAACACATT. Its translation: CASSLAGGKHI. The full CDR3 reads CASSLAGGKHIAFF.

Regarding this clone: Read coverage stops 3 residues before the CDR3 terminus; the germline J gene supplies the remainder. The chain is built from TRBV19 and TRBJ1-4; D is uncertain. In germline, CDR1 is LNHDA, CDR2 SQIVND (reference sequence). The CDR3 sequence is 15 residues long. Trimming cost V 3 bases and J 0 bases, with 8 bases left between them. The CDR3 here is CASSIRSATNEKLFF. The part of the CDR3 DNA that was read is TGTGCCAGTAGTATCCGGTCTGCAACTAATGAAAAA.

Notes on this clone: The read terminates 3 residues before the CDR3 end, so the remaining end is supplied by the germline J gene. This rearrangement joins TRBV7-9 to TRBJ2-3; TRBD2 matches at 11 bases. The CDR3 has 15 residues. V lost 1 base to trimming and J lost 6 bases; unmatched junction nucleotides: 3. Germline V gene data show CDR1 as SEHNR and CDR2 as FQNEAQ (reference sequence). This chain's CDR3 is CASSLGSSGGDTQYF. The CDR3 bases that were read are TGTGCCAGCAGCTTAGGGTCTAGCGGGGGGGATACG.

Comments on this clone: Read data end 3 residues before the CDR3 end; the end is taken from the germline J gene. V is TRBV5-1 and J is TRBJ2-5; 10 nucleotides align to TRBD2. V lost 0 bases to trimming and J lost 2 bases; unmatched junction nucleotides: 4. The CDR3 is 16 residues long. Germline loops: CDR1 SGHRS, CDR2 YFSETQ. Partial CDR3 DNA: TGCGCCAGCAGCTTGGATCAGCGGGGGGGACAAGAGACC. This translates into CASSLDQRGGQET. In full, the CDR3 reads CASSLDQRGGQETQYF.

About this clone: Coverage ceases 3 residues before the CDR3 finishes, and the germline J gene fills in the end. This sequence joins TRBV7-2 and TRBJ2-1, with TRBD2 identical over 8 bases. V was pared by 2 bases and J by 6 bases, with 6 bases of the junction left unmatched. The CDR3 loop spans 15 amino acids. Germline CDR1 reads SGHTA; CDR2 reads FQGNSA. CDR3 sequence: CASSLIAGNFNEQFF. Partial CDR3 DNA: TGTGCCAGCAGCTTAATAGCGGGGAATTTCAATGAG.

A word on this clone: Read sequence stops 3 residues before the CDR3 end, and the germline J gene provides the missing end. Other DNA sequences within the sample encode an identical CDR3. The rearrangement uses TRBV30 and TRBJ1-2, with 7 nucleotides matching TRBD1. Germline V gene sequence: CDR1 GTSNPN, CDR2 SVGIG (reference sequence). The CDR3 is 16 residues long. With 0 bases clipped from V and 3 bases from J, the junction kept 10 bases outside the gene matches. CDR3: CAWSVPHRGVDYGYTF. CDR3 bases read: TGTGCCTGGAGTGTACCCCACAGGGGAGTCGACTATGGC.

Notes on this clone: The read ends 3 residues early relative to the CDR3; the germline J gene fills the gap. The chain is built from TRBV20-1 and TRBJ1-1; D possibly corresponds to TRBD1 (5 bases). Per the germline V gene, CDR1 is DFQATT and CDR2 is SNEGSKA (reference sequence). There are 14 residues in the CDR3. The V gene lost 6 bases and the J gene lost 3 bases, with 17 bases spanning the gap. CDR3 DNA, as far as it was read: TGCAGTGCCCCGGAAGCAGGGTGGGACACTGAA. Translated, it gives CSAPEAGWDTE. In full, the CDR3 is CSAPEAGWDTEAFF.

On this clone itself: The sequence runs out 3 residues before the end of the CDR3; the remainder is reconstructed from the germline J gene. J is TRBJ2-4 and V is TRBV5-1, with TRBD1 identical over 9 bases. The CDR3 loop spans 13 amino acids. Looked up from germline, CDR1 is SGHRS and CDR2 is YFSETQ. The covered CDR3 bases are TGCGCCAGCAGCCCGGGACAGGGCTATGGT. This codes for CASSPGQGYG. The full-length CDR3 reads as CASSPGQGYGQYF. Full variable domain (remainder filled in from reference TRBV5-1 and TRBJ2-4): KAGVTQTPRYLIKTRGQQVTLSCSPISGHRSVSWYQQTPGQGLQFLFEYFSETQRNKGNFPGRFSGRQFSNSRSEMNVSTLELGDSALYLCASSPGQGYGQYFGAGTRLSVL.

Points on this clone: The read stops 3 residues short of the end of the CDR3; the missing end is completed from the germline J gene. The V and J genes are TRBV18 and TRBJ1-5; 10 nucleotides agree with TRBD1. Losses at the gene ends were 4 bases for V and 4 bases for J; bases not matched to a gene: 4. The CDR3 is 15 residues long. Germline V CDR1 and CDR2: KGHSH, LQKENI. The CDR3 sequence: CASSQGQGTNQPQHF. The CDR3 bases that were read are TGTGCCAGCTCACAGGGACAGGGGACGAATCAGCCC.

The sequenced part of the CDR3 DNA is TGCGCCAGCAGCGAGGGACAGGGGGCCTACAATGAG. This gives the protein CASSEGQGAYNE. The full CDR3 reads CASSEGQGAYNEQFF. The J gene is TRBJ2-1, the V gene TRBV5-1; 11 nucleotides agree with TRBD1. The missing CDR3 end, 3 residues past where the read stops, is filled in from the germline J gene. Trimming removed 4 bases from V and 2 bases from J; junction bases left unmatched: 2. CDR1 and CDR2 (germline): SGHRS, YFSETQ. The CDR3 totals 15 residues.